What follows is one T cell receptor (beta chain) and its context. The data are from a study of metastatic and nonmetastatic thyroid tumors. The CDR3 sequence is 14 residues long. CDR1 and CDR2 (germline): MNHNS, SASEGT. With 5 bases removed from V and 7 bases from J, the gap between germline ends came to 17 bases. Thyroid surgery had not been preceded by any treatment in any patient. TCRdb reprocessed the PCR reads using MiXCR. The sample has some 27,000 clones; 3.7% are singletons. The rearrangement joins TRBV6-1 to TRBJ1-2; a weak D match, TRBD1 (5 bases). The TCR originated in a male donor with papillary thyroid cancer or a benign thyroid nodule (not recorded which). Some clones in this sample may be carry-over from other donors' samples. Sequences were obtained from blood. DNA for the CDR3: TGTGCCAGCAGTCAATGCCTTGGTGGGGCTGGCTACACCTTC. Protein product: CASSQCLGGAGYTF.